The 17 T cell receptor beta chains in this list originate from one sample, sequenced in a study of T-cell memory formation after mild COVID-19. TCRdb re-called the 5' RACE reads with MiXCR, one entry per CDR3 protein. The sample holds around 120,000 distinct CDR3 sequences; 15% to 20% are singletons and the top ten take about 15%. The material sequenced was PBMCs or a T cell subset sorted from them (not recorded which). These receptors all come from an adult woman who had mild COVID-19 (a few samples of this study predate the infection). Cell type and time point are not known.

This clonotype occurred a few times. V is TRBV5-1 and J is TRBJ2-7; 8 bases line up with TRBD1. This CDR3 spans 13 amino acids. The germline CDR1 and CDR2 sequences are SGHRS and YFSETQ. V trimming: 4 bases; J trimming: 5 bases; junction bases outside the gene matches: 5. CDR3 nucleotides: TGCGCCAGCAGCAAAGGACAGGGACACGAGCAGTACTTC. Its translation is CASSKGQGHEQYF.

The chain links TRBV7-3 to TRBJ2-6; maybe TRBD1 (5 bases). The V gene's germline CDR1 is SGHTA and CDR2 FQGTGA. Between the trimmed V and J ends, which lost 0 bases and 2 bases, there was a span of 8 bases. CDR3 length equals 16 residues. CDR3 in DNA: TGTGCCAGCAGCTTAACCTGGGGCGCTGGGGCCAACGTCCTGACTTTC. Translated, it gives CASSLTWGAGANVLTF.

This clonotype turned up a few times. Here the CDR3 DNA reads TGTGCCACCAGCAGAGACCCCGCCGGGGGCACAGATACGCAGTATTTT. Its protein is CATSRDPAGGTDTQYF. This chain joins TRBV15 and TRBJ2-3; tentative D call: TRBD2 (5 bases). Germline CDR1 LNHNV, CDR2 YYDKDF (reference sequence). V was shortened by 0 bases and J by 1 base, with 11 bases between the two germline ends. The CDR3 spans 16 residues.

This chain links TRBV4-3 with TRBJ2-2; D gene unclear. The CDR3 runs 14 residues. CDR1 is LGHNA and CDR2 is YSLEER in the germline V gene. The V end was cut by 1 base, the J end by 6 bases, with 9 bases between. The CDR3 here is CASSQGGRAGELFF. CDR3 sequence (DNA): TGCGCCAGCAGCCAAGGCGGACGCGCCGGGGAGCTGTTTTTT.

The CDR3 DNA sequence: TGCGCCAGCAGCCAACCCGGGACAGGGATACGAGAGCAGTTCTTC. Encoded protein: CASSQPGTGIREQFF. The rearrangement joins TRBV4-1 to TRBJ2-1; the match to TRBD1 covers 9 bases. V gave up 2 bases and J gave up 10 bases; unmatched junction bases: 9. The CDR3 totals 15 residues. Germline CDR1 is MGHRA and CDR2 is YSYEKL.

V and J are TRBV10-3 and TRBJ1-4; no definite D call. Germline loops: CDR1 ENHRY, CDR2 SYGVKD. Trimming stripped 2 bases from V and 8 bases from J, with 9 bases between. The CDR3 runs to 13 residues. The CDR3 sequence is CAISEPPGEKLFF. For the CDR3, the DNA is TGTGCCATCAGTGAGCCCCCCGGGGAAAAACTGTTTTTT.

The table lists this clonotype with a few counts. This rearrangement joins TRBV7-9 to TRBJ2-7, with D possibly matching TRBD2 (6 bases). Deletions cut 5 bases from V and 0 bases from J, with 8 bases between. Germline loops: CDR1 SEHNR, CDR2 FQNEAQ (reference sequence). The CDR3 contains 13 residues. CDR3 loop: CASSGGFSYEQYF. DNA of the CDR3: TGTGCCAGCAGCGGAGGGTTCTCCTACGAGCAGTACTTC.

This chain connects TRBV5-1 to TRBJ1-2, with 8 positions matching TRBD1. The CDR3 runs to 15 residues. The V segment lost 7 bases and the J segment 4 bases; nucleotides outside the gene matches: 12. The germline V gene encodes CDR1 SGHRS and CDR2 YFSETQ. The CDR3 spells CASLGASGTGYGYTF. The CDR3, as DNA: TGCGCCAGCCTTGGGGCCTCCGGGACAGGCTATGGCTACACCTTC.

The table lists this clonotype with a few counts. This chain uses TRBV3-1 with TRBJ2-3; no clear D. V lost 0 bases to trimming and J lost 4 bases, with 17 bases between them. This CDR3 region has 17 residues. CDR1 LGHDT and CDR2 YNNKEL come from the germline V gene (reference sequence). CDR3 region: CASSQDPPGSGADTQYF. The CDR3 DNA follows: TGTGCCAGCAGCCAAGATCCCCCGGGTTCGGGCGCAGATACGCAGTATTTT.

This clonotype occurred a few times. The V and J genes are TRBV5-1 and TRBJ2-7; 14 bases are shared with TRBD2. This CDR3 comprises 15 residues. V dropped 2 bases and J dropped 3; count of bases not matched to a gene: 1. Germline V lookup: CDR1 SGHRS, CDR2 YFSETQ. CDR3 protein: CASSFGTSGGYEQYF. CDR3 nucleotides: TGCGCCAGCAGCTTTGGGACTAGCGGGGGCTACGAGCAGTACTTC.

There are a few counts of this clonotype. V is TRBV15 and J is TRBJ1-2; D gene ambiguous. The germline CDR1 and CDR2 sequences are LNHNV and YYDKDF (reference sequence). The CDR3 is 12 amino acids. V was cut by 1 base and J by 6 bases, with 6 bases left in between. The chain's CDR3 is CATSRVADGYTF. Written as DNA, the CDR3 is TGTGCCACCAGCAGAGTTGCCGATGGCTACACCTTC.

The CDR3 nucleotides are TGTGCCAGCAGCCCAAGACTAGCTCCTCTCACAGATACGCAGTATTTT. This sequence encodes CASSPRLAPLTDTQYF. The chain employs TRBV5-8 and TRBJ2-3, with TRBD2 identical over 7 bases. Germline V gene sequence: CDR1 SGHTS, CDR2 YDEGEE. V lost 4 bases to trimming and J lost 2 bases; unmatched junction nucleotides: 10. The CDR3 loop spans 16 amino acids.

In this sample, this clonotype turned up a few times. The chain is built from TRBV7-9 and TRBJ1-6; D possibly corresponds to TRBD1 (6 bases). Trimming removed 5 bases at V and 6 bases at J, with 11 bases between. The CDR3 consists of 14 residues. Germline lookup yields CDR1 SEHNR and CDR2 FQNEAQ (reference sequence). CDR3: CASSGGQFNSPLHF. The CDR3 nucleotides read TGTGCCAGCAGCGGAGGACAGTTTAATTCACCCCTCCACTTT.

In its sample, this clonotype was seen a few times. The chain links TRBV11-3 to TRBJ1-1; TRBD1 matches at 7 bases. Unmatched junction bases numbered 11, after V lost 3 bases and J lost 10 bases. The CDR3 spans 14 residues. Germline CDR1 is SGHNT and CDR2 is YENEEA. CDR3: CASSLRTGLGGAFF. The CDR3 DNA is TGTGCCAGCAGCTTGCGGACAGGCCTAGGTGGAGCTTTCTTT.

This clonotype was detected a few times. The gene calls are TRBV24-1 and TRBJ2-1, with D unresolved. The CDR3 spans 14 residues. Between the trimmed V and J ends, which lost 3 bases and 2 bases, there was a span of 7 bases. The germline CDR1 and CDR2 sequences are KGHDR and SFDVKD. The CDR3 sequence is CATSDPSTYNEQFF. In DNA form, the CDR3 reads TGTGCCACCAGTGATCCCTCTACCTACAATGAGCAGTTCTTC.

The chain is built from TRBV12-3 or TRBV12-4 and TRBJ2-7; D possibly corresponds to TRBD1 (6 bases). The CDR3 loop spans 13 amino acids. Trimming left V 5 bases short and J 4 bases short, with 12 bases between. The CDR3 DNA reads as TGTGCCAGCAGTCCGGGGACAATATACGAGCAGTACTTC. The encoded protein is CASSPGTIYEQYF.

This clonotype was seen a handful of times. The chain has TRBV6-2 or TRBV6-3 and TRBJ2-1; D is uncertain. V was clipped by 2 bases and J by 10 bases, with 9 bases between them. The CDR3 is made up of 12 amino acids. Germline CDR1 MNHEY, CDR2 SVGEGT. CDR3 DNA sequence: TGTGCCAGCAGTTACGATGGTAGGGAGCAGTTCTTC. The encoded protein is CASSYDGREQFF.